The next 19 T cell receptor beta chains were all read from a single sample in a study of T-cell reconstitution after alpha-beta-depleted transplantation in children. Unique molecular identifiers were used in preparing the TCRbeta library. From the PCR reads, TCRdb called clonotypes with MiXCR, one entry per CDR3 protein. The sample has more than 40,000 distinct CDR3 sequences, approximately 9.2% seen once. This material consisted of PBMCs, mostly from graft donor cells, taken 60 days after TCRalphabeta/CD19-depleted stem cell transplant. The source of these receptors is a male patient between 2 and 10 years old who had a stem cell transplant for chronic granulomatous disease, so the T cells may come from the graft donor.

V usage is TRBV11-2 and J usage is TRBJ1-1; D remains unclear. Per the germline V gene, CDR1 is SGHAT and CDR2 is FQNNGV. This CDR3 is 14 amino acids long. Trimming stripped 1 base from V and 1 base from J, with 7 bases between. The CDR3 DNA reads TGTGCCAGCAGCTTAGTATACAAGAACACTGAAGCTTTCTTT. This gives the protein CASSLVYKNTEAFF. Supplemented by reference TRBV11-2 and TRBJ1-1, the full variable domain reads EAGVAQSPRYKIIEKRQSVAFWCNPISGHATLYWYQQILGQGPKLLIQFQNNGVVDDSQLPKDRFSAERLKGVDSTLKIQPAKLEDSAVYLCASSLVYKNTEAFFGQGTRLTVV.

This clonotype was picked up many times. The chain is built from TRBV2 and TRBJ2-1, with TRBD1 matching 12 bases. V was clipped by 6 bases and J by 4 bases; unmatched bases: 7. The CDR3 length is 16 residues. Per germline, CDR1 SNHLY and CDR2 FYNNEI. The CDR3 sequence: CASRRDRGRMYNEQFF. CDR3 DNA: TGTGCCAGCAGAAGGGACAGGGGGCGAATGTACAATGAGCAGTTCTTC. Complete variable domain (other parts from reference TRBV2 and TRBJ2-1): EPEVTQTPSHQVTQMGQEVILRCVPISNHLYFYWYRQILGQKVEFLVSFYNNEISEKSEIFDDQFSVERPDGSNFTLKIRSTKLEDSAMYFCASRRDRGRMYNEQFFGPGTRLTVL.

This clonotype was observed many times. The chain combines TRBV29-1 with TRBJ1-2, with 8 bases aligning to TRBD1. This CDR3 comprises 12 residues. Germline assignment: CDR1 SQVTM and CDR2 ANQGSEA. V was clipped by 5 bases and J by 7 bases; unmatched bases: 6. This CDR3 is CSVTGQGSGYTF. In DNA form, the CDR3 reads TGCAGCGTTACAGGACAGGGCAGTGGCTACACCTTC. The entire variable domain, with the rest obtained from reference TRBV29-1 and TRBJ1-2, is as follows: SAVISQKPSRDICQRGTSLTIQCQVDSQVTMMFWYRQQPGQSLTLIATANQGSEATYESGFVIDKFPISRPNLTFSTLTVSNMSPEDSSIYLCSVTGQGSGYTFGSGTRLTVV.

This clonotype was picked up many times. The CDR3 nucleotides read TGTGCCAGCAGCCCCACCGTTTACGAGCAGTACTTC. It translates to CASSPTVYEQYF. The chain combines TRBV11-2 with TRBJ2-7; D is uncertain. With 5 bases removed from V and 4 bases from J, the gap between germline ends came to 9 bases. The germline CDR1 and CDR2 sequences are SGHAT and FQNNGV. The CDR3 is made up of 12 amino acids.

This clonotype was observed a handful of times. The chain uses TRBV12-3 or TRBV12-4 and TRBJ2-1; D perhaps matches TRBD2 (6 bases). The ends were cut back, 6 bases at V and 6 bases at J, with 15 bases in the middle. The CDR3 extends over 14 amino acids. The CDR3 DNA is TGTGCCAGCAGCAAGGGGACTCTTAGCAATGAGCAGTTCTTC. Translated, it gives CASSKGTLSNEQFF.

The genes are TRBV20-1 and TRBJ2-7; 9 positions match TRBD1. The CDR3 extends over 15 amino acids. Germline CDR1 is DFQATT and CDR2 is SNEGSKA (reference sequence). The V gene end was trimmed by 1 base and the J gene end by 3 bases; junction bases not matched to a gene: 7. CDR3 sequence: CSARGGDRDYYEQYF. The DNA for the CDR3 is TGCAGTGCTAGAGGGGGGGACAGGGATTACTACGAGCAGTACTTC.

The V gene is TRBV7-9, the J gene TRBJ2-7, with 8 bases identical to TRBD2. The J segment lost 5 bases and the V segment lost 6 bases, leaving 15 bases of the junction unmatched. CDR3 length: 16 amino acids. Germline assignment: CDR1 SEHNR and CDR2 FQNEAQ (reference sequence). CDR3 DNA sequence: TGTGCCAGCAGTCCCCGTACTAGCGGAGTCCGGGACGAGCAGTACTTC. Protein: CASSPRTSGVRDEQYF.

V usage is TRBV27 and J usage is TRBJ2-5; 9 positions agree with TRBD2. The CDR3 covers 13 residues. Germline-derived CDR1 and CDR2 are MNHEY and SMNVEV (reference sequence). The V segment lost 3 bases and the J segment 5 bases; nucleotides outside the gene matches: 1. Here the CDR3 DNA reads TGTGCCAGCAGTTTCCTAGCGGGGGAGACCCAGTACTTC. Amino acids: CASSFLAGETQYF.

This clonotype was seen more than once but under ten times. The rearrangement links TRBV27 to TRBJ2-5; no reliable D call. Trimming took 5 bases from V and 7 from J, leaving 17 bases between them. This CDR3 contains 14 residues. CDR1 and CDR2 (germline): MNHEY, SMNVEV (reference sequence). DNA for the CDR3: TGTGCCAGCAGTAACGCCCTCAGCCGGTGGACCCAGTACTTC. Amino acid sequence: CASSNALSRWTQYF.

Within the sample, this clonotype is medium-sized. The chain combines TRBV6-2 or TRBV6-3 with TRBJ2-1; TRBD2 aligns across 8 bases. The CDR3 spans 15 residues. Germline CDR1 MNHEY, CDR2 SVGEGT. After removal of 2 bases from V and 6 bases from J, the junction contained 6 bases not matched to a gene. CDR3 sequence reads: CASSYRGTRSNEQFF. The CDR3 nucleotides read TGTGCCAGCAGTTACCGCGGGACTAGATCCAATGAGCAGTTCTTC.

About this clonotype: A much larger clonotype is one base distant, so this may be a read error. The genes are TRBV11-2 and TRBJ2-3; D not resolved. Trimming stripped 6 bases from V and 0 bases from J, with 13 bases between. CDR1 and CDR2 from the germline V gene are SGHAT and FQNNGV. This CDR3 has 15 amino acids. The CDR3 is CASSREAPSTDTQYF. The CDR3 coding sequence is TGTGCCAGCAGTCGAGAGGCCCCTAGCACAGATACGCAGTATTTT.

This clonotype was picked up a small number of times. V is TRBV18 and J is TRBJ2-1; 13 nucleotides match TRBD2. The germline CDR1 and CDR2 sequences are KGHSH and LQKENI. Trimming took 4 bases from V and 5 from J; bases not matched to a gene: 20. The CDR3 is 21 residues long. The CDR3 region is CASSRPPGTSGTAAINNEQFF. The CDR3 DNA follows: TGTGCCAGCTCACGCCCCCCCGGGACTAGCGGGACCGCAGCGATAAACAATGAGCAGTTCTTC.

In its sample, this clonotype was seen many times. The chain couples TRBV2 to TRBJ2-7; no reliable D call. The CDR3 extends over 12 amino acids. V was trimmed by 6 bases and J by 0 bases, leaving 6 bases between them. Per the germline V gene, CDR1 is SNHLY and CDR2 is FYNNEI. The CDR3 DNA sequence: TGTGCCAGCAGGTCCAGCTCCTACGAGCAGTACTTC. Amino acid sequence: CASRSSSYEQYF. Together with reference TRBV2 and TRBJ2-7, the CDR3 gives the full variable domain: EPEVTQTPSHQVTQMGQEVILRCVPISNHLYFYWYRQILGQKVEFLVSFYNNEISEKSEIFDDQFSVERPDGSNFTLKIRSTKLEDSAMYFCASRSSSYEQYFGPGTRLTVT.

This clonotype came up many times. This chain joins TRBV7-9 and TRBJ2-2; D gene uncertain. V was clipped by 2 bases and J by 0 bases, with 7 bases between them. Germline V lookup: CDR1 SEHNR, CDR2 FQNEAQ (reference sequence). This CDR3 has 15 residues. The CDR3 protein is CASSLSRSNTGELFF. In DNA form, the CDR3 reads TGTGCCAGCAGCTTATCAAGGTCGAACACCGGGGAGCTGTTTTTT.

This clonotype was seen ten or more times. V is TRBV7-9 and J is TRBJ1-4; D gene unclear. The V and J ends lost 0 bases and 7 bases respectively, with 9 bases between them. This CDR3 comprises 14 residues. Germline V gives CDR1 SEHNR, CDR2 FQNEAQ (reference sequence). The CDR3 DNA reads as TGTGCCAGCAGCTTAGCGGGGTCGGTTGAAAAACTGTTTTTT. Residues: CASSLAGSVEKLFF. The variable domain in full, with the rest retrieved from reference TRBV7-9 and TRBJ1-4, is DTGVSQNPRHKITKRGQNVTFRCDPISEHNRLYWYRQTLGQGPEFLTYFQNEAQLEKSRLLSDRFSAERPKGSFSTLEIQRTEQGDSAMYLCASSLAGSVEKLFFGSGTQLSVL.

This chain uses TRBV7-2 with TRBJ2-3; the match to TRBD2 covers 8 bases. The V gene's germline CDR1 is SGHTA and CDR2 FQGNSA. With V trimmed by 1 base and J by 6 bases, 9 bases remained unmatched. This CDR3 is 16 amino acids long. The CDR3 sequence is CASSLDPSGGRDTQYF. CDR3 sequence (DNA): TGTGCCAGCAGCTTAGACCCCTCTGGCGGGAGGGATACGCAGTATTTT.

In its sample, this clonotype was seen a few times. CDR3 sequence reads: CAWSLGQGPPRTEAFF. The CDR3 DNA reads as TGTGCCTGGAGTTTGGGTCAGGGGCCCCCGAGAACTGAAGCTTTCTTT. The gene calls are TRBV30 and TRBJ1-1; TRBD1 is a possible D gene (6 bases). V was pared by 2 bases and J by 5 bases, with 21 bases between. The length of the CDR3 is 16 residues. Germline assignment: CDR1 GTSNPN and CDR2 SVGIG (reference sequence).

The chain couples TRBV18 to TRBJ2-5, with 7 bases aligning to TRBD2. From germline, CDR1 is KGHSH and CDR2 LQKENI. The CDR3 consists of 18 residues. The V segment lost 2 bases and the J segment 3 bases; nucleotides outside the gene matches: 15. The CDR3 loop is CASSPYESGVWGEETQYF. The CDR3 coding sequence is TGTGCCAGCTCACCATACGAGAGCGGGGTATGGGGGGAAGAGACCCAGTACTTC.

This clonotype was observed at least ten times. The CDR3 region has the DNA TGTGCCAGCGGGCAGGGGGTTTCCTATGGCTACACCTTC. Encoded protein: CASGQGVSYGYTF. The V call is TRBV27, the J call TRBJ1-2, with 7 bases that match TRBD1. The J segment lost 4 bases and the V segment lost 8 bases, leaving 7 bases of the junction unmatched. This CDR3 spans 13 amino acids. Per the germline V gene, CDR1 is MNHEY and CDR2 is SMNVEV (reference sequence).